Sequencing of this T cell receptor beta chain was carried out in a study of T-cell memory formation after mild COVID-19. TCRdb re-analysed the 5' RACE reads in MiXCR, keeping a single row per CDR3 protein. This sample has more than 150,000 distinct CDR3 sequences, with approximately 17% found just once. Trimming cost V 6 bases and J 2 bases, with 11 bases left between them. Per germline, CDR1 MNHEY and CDR2 SVGAGI. This CDR3 is 14 amino acids long. This sequence originates from a man between 18 and 35 years old who had mild COVID-19 (a few samples of this study predate the infection). Cell type and time point are not known. Sequenced input: PBMCs or a T cell subset sorted from them (not recorded which). The chain recombines TRBV6-5 with TRBJ1-3, with no clear D. This CDR3 is CASSLGRAGNTIYF. The CDR3 DNA reads as TGTGCCAGCAGCCTCGGTAGGGCTGGAAACACCATATATTTT.